The present T cell receptor beta chain was sequenced within a study of regulatory dendritic cells for organ transplantation. Study-level points and caveats: Resting memory CD8+ T cells held the most alloreactive clonotypes.

Using immunoSEQ multiplex PCR, the repertoire was profiled, and TCRdb retains in-frame clones only, with some absent. Of fewer than 40,000 clones listed, around nine tenths are singletons. This CDR3 contains 18 residues. J lost 0 bases, V lost 7 bases, and 18 bases had no gene match. Germline values: CDR1 SGDLS, CDR2 YYNGEE. A remark on this clone: Its antigen is as yet unknown.

The sequenced material came from naive CD8+ T cells from blood. The subset here: CD45RA+ naive T cells. This sequence originates from a human donor in good health. The chain links TRBV9 to TRBJ2-5; TRBD2 matches at 7 bases. The CDR3 DNA follows: TGTGCCAGCGCCCTAGCGGATGAGCGGGAAATAGACCAAGAGACCCAGTACTTC. Translation: CASALADEREIDQETQYF.